This T cell receptor beta chain emerged from a study of human T cells and chemical hapten exposure. Study-level background: Alopecia areata, totalis or universalis was found in mostly female patients.

Per the germline V gene, CDR1 is KGHSH and CDR2 is LQKENI. The germline V and J ends were trimmed by 0 bases and 8 bases, with 13 bases remaining between them. The CDR3 runs 14 residues. Time point indicated: patch test 3, about 24 weeks after DPC sensitization. Treatment given: therapeutic diphenylcyclopropenone sensitization with weekly scalp DPC. What the library attached to individual cDNA molecules were unique molecular identifiers. TCRdb processed the RACE reads anew with MiXCR; each CDR3 protein has one entry. The sample includes under 200,000 distinct CDR3 sequences, about a quarter of them seen just once.

The source material was whole blood, sampled in connection with sensitization to the hapten diphenylcyclopropenone (DPC). The rearrangement joins TRBV18 to TRBJ1-2; D is unclear. This TCR was recovered from a woman under 30 with alopecia areata. Some clones in this sample may be carry-over from other donors' samples. In DNA form, the CDR3 reads TGTGCCAGCTCACCACCGGATCCGTTTTACGGCTACACCTTC. Translated: CASSPPDPFYGYTF.